These 21 T cell receptor beta chains came from one sample sequenced in a study. TCRdb reprocessed the 5' RACE reads via MiXCR and lists one record per CDR3 protein. The sample records tens of thousands of distinct CDR3 sequences, more than 25% being singletons. Cells sorted as Tregs were CD4+, CD25+ and CD127-/low. Sequenced: tumor-infiltrating Tregs sorted from the breast tumor. The receptor set was obtained from a female donor with breast cancer.

This clonotype came up a few times. The DNA of the CDR3 is TGCAGTGCTAGGTCCACGGGGAATTCACCCCTCCACTTT. Translated: CSARSTGNSPLHF. The rearrangement joins TRBV20-1 to TRBJ1-6; the D is unclear. The CDR3 consists of 13 residues. Germline V gene lookup returns CDR1 DFQATT and CDR2 SNEGSKA (reference sequence). V was clipped by 3 bases and J by 7 bases, with 10 bases between them.

The table lists this clonotype with a few counts. The V call is TRBV24-1, the J call TRBJ2-1, with TRBD1 identical over 7 bases. The V and J ends lost 9 bases and 7 bases, in that order; junction bases with no gene match: 11. The CDR3 loop spans 14 amino acids. Per the germline V gene, CDR1 is KGHDR and CDR2 is SFDVKD. CDR3 DNA: TGTGCCACCTCCGGGACAGAGGCTCGGAATGAGCAGTTCTTC. Translated, it gives CATSGTEARNEQFF.

This clonotype was seen at least ten times. The chain couples TRBV5-1 to TRBJ1-2; D gene unclear. Trimming shortened V by 0 bases and J by 0 bases, and 9 bases separated the two germline ends. Germline V gene data show CDR1 as SGHRS and CDR2 as YFSETQ. This CDR3 is built from 15 residues. The CDR3 DNA sequence: TGCGCCAGCAGCTTGGAAGGATCCTCTAACTATGGCTACACCTTC. Translated, it gives CASSLEGSSNYGYTF.

The rearrangement uses TRBV6-1 and TRBJ1-1, with 8 bases aligning to TRBD1. V dropped 5 bases and J dropped 6; count of bases not matched to a gene: 2. The CDR3 spans 12 residues. Germline CDR1 reads MNHNS; CDR2 reads SASEGT. The DNA for the CDR3 is TGTGCCAGCAGTCAGGGGGCCGCTGAAGCTTTCTTT. This codes for CASSQGAAEAFF.

The chain carries TRBV9 and TRBJ2-5, with TRBD2 as a possible D gene (6 bases). From germline, CDR1 is SGDLS and CDR2 YYNGEE. CDR3 length equals 16 residues. V lost 4 bases and J 1 base, leaving 17 bases between the germline ends. This chain's CDR3 is CASSPYGGAIQETQYF. CDR3 in DNA: TGTGCCAGCAGCCCATACGGAGGGGCGATCCAAGAGACCCAGTACTTC.

As for this clonotype: A much larger clone is a single base away; this may be a read error. The V gene is TRBV25-1, the J gene TRBJ1-1; D may be TRBD1 (5 bases). The CDR3 is 13 residues long. Trimming stripped 8 bases from V and 4 bases from J, with 14 bases between. The germline CDR1 and CDR2 sequences are MGHDK and SYGVNS. The CDR3 nucleotides are TGTGCCAGCTCACGGGGGGGAGGCACTGAAGCTTTCTTT. As protein: CASSRGGGTEAFF.

This clonotype was seen more than once but under ten times. One base away lies a much larger clone, so this may be a sequencing read error. J is TRBJ1-1 and V is TRBV7-2, with D uncertain. The V gene lost 4 bases and the J gene lost 10 bases, with 16 bases spanning the gap. This CDR3 comprises 13 residues. Germline CDR1 SGHTA, CDR2 FQGNSA. CDR3 sequence reads: CASSYDGRAGAFF. The CDR3 DNA reads as TGTGCCAGCAGCTACGACGGGCGAGCTGGAGCTTTCTTT.

This clonotype was recorded once. J is TRBJ2-3 and V is TRBV7-9, with TRBD2 matching 9 bases. This CDR3 contains 15 residues. Germline V gene sequence: CDR1 SEHNR, CDR2 FQNEAQ (reference sequence). V was pared by 5 bases and J by 5 bases, with 8 bases of the junction left unmatched. The DNA of the CDR3 is TGTGCCAGCAGCCCCGGGACTAGCCCACTAGATACGCAGTATTTT. The encoded protein is CASSPGTSPLDTQYF. Full variable domain (remainder filled in from reference TRBV7-9 and TRBJ2-3): DTGVSQNPRHKITKRGQNVTFRCDPISEHNRLYWYRQTLGQGPEFLTYFQNEAQLEKSRLLSDRFSAERPKGSFSTLEIQRTEQGDSAMYLCASSPGTSPLDTQYFGPGTRLTVL.

This clonotype appeared many times. This chain uses TRBV6-5 with TRBJ1-1; weak D call: TRBD1 (6 bases). From germline, CDR1 is MNHEY and CDR2 SVGAGI. The CDR3 has 15 amino acids. Trimming removed 0 bases from V and 5 bases from J, with 13 bases in between. The CDR3 here is CASSYSPGARTEAFF. CDR3 DNA: TGTGCCAGCAGTTACTCGCCGGGGGCTAGAACTGAAGCTTTCTTT.

Concerning this clonotype: The junction departs from germline at one end; a sequencing error may be responsible. The V call is TRBV20-1, the J call TRBJ2-5; TRBD1 is a possible D gene (6 bases). Germline V lookup: CDR1 DFQATT, CDR2 SNEGSKA (reference sequence). The CDR3 has 13 residues. The CDR3 nucleotides are TGCAGTGCTAGGGGGGACAAAAAAGAGGCCCAGTACTTC. Translating gives CSARGDKKEAQYF.

This clonotype was detected a few times. V usage is TRBV20-1 and J usage is TRBJ2-7; D is possibly TRBD1 or TRBD2 (5 bases each). The CDR3 consists of 14 residues. Germline loops: CDR1 DFQATT, CDR2 SNEGSKA (reference sequence). V lost 5 bases and J 5 bases, leaving 19 bases between the germline ends. The CDR3 DNA sequence: TGCAGTGCTCGGACCGGGACGCCACCCAACGAGCAGTACTTC. Protein sequence: CSARTGTPPNEQYF.

This sequence joins TRBV4-2 and TRBJ2-1, with D possibly being TRBD2 (6 bases). The CDR3 sequence is 14 residues long. In germline, CDR1 is LGHNA, CDR2 YNFKEQ. Trimming took off 5 bases at V and 9 bases at J, with 17 bases between the two ends. DNA for the CDR3: TGTGCCAGCAGCGGATCTACTTCCGGGGGTGAGCAGTTCTTC. Its protein product is CASSGSTSGGEQFF.

This clonotype was found a few times. The chain couples TRBV6-5 to TRBJ2-1, with 8 bases lining up with TRBD2. The length of the CDR3 is 14 residues. The germline V gene encodes CDR1 MNHEY and CDR2 SVGAGI. Trimming at V came to 6 bases and at J to 8 bases, leaving 9 bases not matched to a gene. The CDR3 DNA sequence: TGTGCCAGCAGAGATAGCGGGAACGGGGATGAGCAGTTCTTC. This sequence encodes CASRDSGNGDEQFF.

This clonotype was detected a few times. V gene TRBV7-6 combines with J gene TRBJ2-1; D may match TRBD1 or TRBD2 (5 bases each). Germline V gene sequence: CDR1 SGHVS, CDR2 FNYEAQ. The CDR3 runs to 16 residues. Trimming cost V 4 bases and J 5 bases, with 18 bases left between them. The CDR3 loop reads CASSSTWSRGDNEQFF. Written as DNA, the CDR3 is TGTGCCAGCAGCTCCACCTGGTCCAGAGGGGACAATGAGCAGTTCTTC.

As concerns this clonotype: A much larger clone differs by one base, so this may be a read error. This chain connects TRBV4-2 to TRBJ1-1; no clear D. The CDR3 contains 14 residues. V was clipped by 5 bases and J by 3 bases, with 13 bases between them. CDR1 and CDR2 from the germline V gene are LGHNA and YNFKEQ. The CDR3 here is CASSKDGMDTEAFF. DNA for the CDR3: TGTGCCAGCAGCAAGGACGGTATGGACACTGAAGCTTTCTTT.

The sample holds a few counts of this clonotype. This chain joins TRBV6-5 and TRBJ1-2, with D tentatively TRBD1 (6 bases). The CDR3 extends over 15 amino acids. Per germline, CDR1 MNHEY and CDR2 SVGAGI. The V end was cut by 5 bases, the J end by 4 bases, with 17 bases between. CDR3 DNA sequence: TGTGCCAGCAGTGCACAGGGAACATGGGGCTATGGCTACACCTTC. The encoded protein is CASSAQGTWGYGYTF.

This clonotype was seen ten or more times. The chain uses TRBV7-2 and TRBJ2-1, with D perhaps matching TRBD2 (6 bases). Germline assignment: CDR1 SGHTA and CDR2 FQGNSA. V lost 5 bases and J lost 7, with 18 bases in between. The CDR3 is 15 amino acids. The CDR3 DNA follows: TGTGCCAGCAGCCGGTCGCGACTAGGCAGAAATGAGCAGTTCTTC. Protein product: CASSRSRLGRNEQFF.

The chain combines TRBV20-1 with TRBJ2-2; TRBD2 matches 9 bases. J lost 8 bases, V lost 2 bases, and 9 bases had no gene match. Per germline, CDR1 DFQATT and CDR2 SNEGSKA (reference sequence). The CDR3 spans 15 residues. DNA of the CDR3: TGCAGTGCTAGACTAGCGGGAATCTTTGGAGGGGAGCTGTTTTTT. Translation gives CSARLAGIFGGELFF.

The chain has TRBV3-1 and TRBJ1-1; D unclear. Between the trimmed V and J ends, which lost 1 base and 5 bases, there was a span of 8 bases. Germline CDR1 is LGHDT and CDR2 is YNNKEL (reference sequence). This CDR3 contains 13 residues. CDR3 amino acids: CASSQGMGTEAFF. The CDR3 DNA follows: TGTGCCAGCAGCCAAGGCATGGGGACTGAAGCTTTCTTT.

Remarks on this clonotype: The conserved final phenylalanine or tryptophan is absent from the CDR3, which likely points to a read error. This sequence joins TRBV6-1 and TRBJ1-4; 9 bases match TRBD1. Germline assignment: CDR1 MNHNS and CDR2 SASEGT. The CDR3 runs 19 residues. Trimming cost V 5 bases and J 0 bases; bases outside gene matches: 13. As DNA, the CDR3 is TGTGCCAGCAGTCGCGGGACAGGGCTAAACACCGCAACTAATGAAAAACTGTTTTAT. Its protein is CASSRGTGLNTATNEKLFY.

Remarks on this clonotype: Just one base apart from a much larger clone, this may be a read error. This chain joins TRBV12-3 or TRBV12-4 and TRBJ1-5; 8 bases match TRBD1. The CDR3 extends over 14 amino acids. The CDR3 DNA sequence: TGTACCAGCAGTCAGGGACAGGTCAATCAGCCCCAGCATTTT. It is translated as CTSSQGQVNQPQHF.